Presented here are 20 T cell receptor beta chains from one specimen sequenced in a study of metastatic and nonmetastatic thyroid tumors. Each patient went into thyroid surgery without having received any treatment. With MiXCR, TCRdb reprocessed the PCR reads. The sample lists about 34,000 clones, approximately 40% occurring once. Specimen: tumor tissue. These receptors were taken from a female donor with papillary thyroid cancer or a benign thyroid nodule (not recorded which). Some clones in this sample may be carry-over from other donors' samples.

This clone was recorded a few times. The chain carries TRBV6-2 or TRBV6-3 and TRBJ1-2; a weak D match, TRBD1 (5 bases). Trimming left V 2 bases short and J 2 bases short, with 9 bases between. The germline V gene has CDR1 MNHEY and CDR2 SVGEGT. This CDR3 is 14 amino acids long. The CDR3 coding sequence is TGTGCCAGCAGTTACAGGGGAACCAACTATGGCTACACCTTC. This translates into CASSYRGTNYGYTF.

This clone is deemed medium-sized. V usage is TRBV5-1 and J usage is TRBJ2-7; the D is unclear. This CDR3 region has 13 residues. V lost 1 base and J 1 base, leaving 6 bases between the germline ends. CDR1 and CDR2 from the germline V gene are SGHRS and YFSETQ. CDR3 coding DNA: TGCGCCAGCAGCTTGATCGGTTCCTACGAGCAGTACTTC. Amino acid sequence: CASSLIGSYEQYF.

The chain uses TRBV30 and TRBJ1-4; 10 bases line up with TRBD1. Germline lookup yields CDR1 GTSNPN and CDR2 SVGIG (reference sequence). The CDR3 extends over 13 amino acids. The junction had 3 bases not matched to a gene; V was cut back by 5 bases and J by 6 bases. CDR3 in amino acids: CAWGQGVDEKLFF. In DNA, the CDR3 is TGTGCCTGGGGACAGGGGGTAGATGAAAAACTGTTTTTT.

This clone was counted a few times. V usage is TRBV6-4 and J usage is TRBJ2-7; the match to TRBD2 covers 9 bases. V lost 2 bases, J lost 2 bases, and 1 base stayed unmatched. Per the germline V gene, CDR1 is MRHNA and CDR2 is SNTAGT. The CDR3 runs 14 residues. Here the CDR3 reads CASSDRTSAYEQYF. The CDR3 DNA reads TGTGCCAGCAGTGACAGGACTAGCGCCTACGAGCAGTACTTC.

This clone turned up a few times. The chain combines TRBV28 with TRBJ2-2, with TRBD1 matching over 10 bases. V lost 4 bases, J lost 7 bases, and 9 bases stayed unmatched. Germline V gene sequence: CDR1 MDHEN, CDR2 SYDVKM. This CDR3 has 16 residues. CDR3 sequence reads: CASSSGTGVIVGELFF. The CDR3 region has the DNA TGTGCCAGCAGTTCCGGGACAGGGGTAATCGTCGGGGAGCTGTTTTTT.

This chain uses TRBV11-2 with TRBJ2-7, with TRBD1 identical over 8 bases. This CDR3 comprises 15 residues. Germline V gene data show CDR1 as SGHAT and CDR2 as FQNNGV. Trimming removed 4 bases from V and 2 bases from J; junction bases left unmatched: 7. The CDR3 DNA reads as TGTGCCAGCAGCTCCAGGGGGCGGTTTGCCTACGAGCAGTACTTC. Its translation is CASSSRGRFAYEQYF. Filled out from reference TRBV11-2 and TRBJ2-7, the complete variable domain reads EAGVAQSPRYKIIEKRQSVAFWCNPISGHATLYWYQQILGQGPKLLIQFQNNGVVDDSQLPKDRFSAERLKGVDSTLKIQPAKLEDSAVYLCASSSRGRFAYEQYFGPGTRLTVT.

This clone came up a few times. J is TRBJ2-3 and V is TRBV6-2 or TRBV6-3; 10 bases are a match to TRBD2. V shed 6 bases and J 0 bases; nucleotides not matched to a gene: 3. CDR3 length: 15 amino acids. Germline V lookup: CDR1 MNHEY, CDR2 SVGEGT. This CDR3 reads CASSMTSGSTDTQYF. The DNA of the CDR3 is TGTGCCAGCAGCATGACTAGCGGGAGCACAGATACGCAGTATTTT.

The chain combines TRBV5-1 with TRBJ2-7, with 7 positions matching TRBD1. The CDR3 is 14 residues long. Germline V gene sequence: CDR1 SGHRS, CDR2 YFSETQ. V dropped 0 bases and J dropped 2; count of bases not matched to a gene: 2. The CDR3 DNA is TGCGCCAGCAGCTTGGACAGGGGACCCTACGAGCAGTACTTC. Protein sequence: CASSLDRGPYEQYF. Full variable domain (outside the CDR3, taken from reference TRBV5-1 and TRBJ2-7): KAGVTQTPRYLIKTRGQQVTLSCSPISGHRSVSWYQQTPGQGLQFLFEYFSETQRNKGNFPGRFSGRQFSNSRSEMNVSTLELGDSALYLCASSLDRGPYEQYFGPGTRLTVT.

CDR3 nucleotides: TGCAGTGCTAGAGATTTCTCTAGGGGCGAAAGCGAGCAGTACTTC. This gives the protein CSARDFSRGESEQYF. This chain joins TRBV20-1 and TRBJ2-7, with D maybe TRBD1 (5 bases). Germline V gene lookup returns CDR1 DFQATT and CDR2 SNEGSKA (reference sequence). The CDR3 has 15 residues. The V end was cut by 0 bases, the J end by 6 bases, with 18 bases between.

The rearrangement uses TRBV6-2 or TRBV6-3 and TRBJ2-7; 7 nucleotides align to TRBD1. Trimming cost V 0 bases and J 3 bases; bases outside gene matches: 2. The CDR3 contains 14 residues. CDR1 is MNHEY and CDR2 is SVGEGT in the germline V gene. The CDR3 DNA reads as TGTGCCAGCAGTTACTCTGGACAGGACTACGAGCAGTACTTC. Its translation: CASSYSGQDYEQYF.

This clone occurred a few times. The rearrangement uses TRBV6-1 and TRBJ2-1, with 8 bases identical to TRBD2. Germline V gene data show CDR1 as MNHNS and CDR2 as SASEGT. The V and J ends lost 6 bases and 5 bases, in that order; junction bases with no gene match: 3. The CDR3 runs 13 residues. Here the CDR3 DNA reads TGTGCCAGCAGAGCGCGGGGGGACAATGAGCAGTTCTTC. Protein sequence: CASRARGDNEQFF.

J is TRBJ2-7 and V is TRBV7-3; 7 positions match TRBD1. The CDR3 is 14 residues long. The V segment lost 2 bases and the J segment 0 bases; nucleotides outside the gene matches: 1. Germline loops: CDR1 SGHTA, CDR2 FQGTGA. The CDR3 region is CASSLGTDSYEQYF. The DNA for the CDR3 is TGTGCCAGCAGCTTAGGGACAGACTCCTACGAGCAGTACTTC.

This clone was seen a handful of times. V is TRBV30 and J is TRBJ2-7; the match to TRBD1 covers 10 bases. This CDR3 has 12 residues. Per germline, CDR1 GTSNPN and CDR2 SVGIG (reference sequence). CDR3 protein: CAWGQGRNEQYF. The CDR3 region has the DNA TGTGCGTGGGGACAGGGGAGAAACGAGCAGTACTTC.

In the case of this clone: The same CDR3 also results from other DNA sequences found in this sample. This rearrangement joins TRBV7-2 to TRBJ2-2, with a possible D match to TRBD2 (5 bases). Germline loops: CDR1 SGHTA, CDR2 FQGNSA. The V and J ends lost 5 bases and 0 bases respectively, with 10 bases between them. This CDR3 spans 15 amino acids. CDR3 nucleotide sequence: TGTGCCAGCAGCCCAGACGGGACGAACACCGGGGAGCTGTTTTTT. As protein: CASSPDGTNTGELFF.

This clone was counted a few times. This sequence joins TRBV28 and TRBJ1-2; D perhaps matches TRBD1 (5 bases). V was pared by 4 bases and J by 3 bases, with 15 bases between. The CDR3 length is 15 residues. CDR1 MDHEN and CDR2 SYDVKM come from the germline V gene. CDR3 residues: CASSSPSGVHYGYTF. CDR3 coding DNA: TGTGCCAGCAGTTCCCCCTCGGGGGTCCACTATGGCTACACCTTC.

The chain employs TRBV20-1 and TRBJ2-7, with D perhaps matching TRBD1 or TRBD2 (5 bases each). This CDR3 comprises 16 residues. Germline V gene sequence: CDR1 DFQATT, CDR2 SNEGSKA (reference sequence). V was trimmed by 6 bases and J by 5 bases, leaving 26 bases between them. CDR3 residues: CSARTSVGTDVHEQYF. The CDR3 coding sequence is TGCAGTGCGCGAACCTCTGTCGGGACGGACGTCCACGAGCAGTACTTC.

The rearrangement links TRBV28 to TRBJ2-2; possible D gene TRBD1, 5 bases. The length of the CDR3 is 15 residues. The germline V gene has CDR1 MDHEN and CDR2 SYDVKM. The V end was cut by 3 bases, the J end by 2 bases, with 10 bases between. This chain's CDR3 is CASSLWQGNTGELFF. CDR3 in DNA: TGTGCCAGCAGTTTGTGGCAGGGAAACACCGGGGAGCTGTTTTTT.

The chain recombines TRBV6-1 with TRBJ1-5, with D possibly matching TRBD1 (6 bases). The CDR3 runs 15 residues. V lost 2 bases and J 4 bases, leaving 12 bases between the germline ends. Germline lookup yields CDR1 MNHNS and CDR2 SASEGT. The DNA of the CDR3 is TGTGCCAGCAGTGAACGAGGGGGGAGGAATCAGCCCCAGCATTTT. Amino acid sequence: CASSERGGRNQPQHF.

This clone was found a few times. V gene TRBV27 combines with J gene TRBJ2-1; 7 bases align to TRBD2. This CDR3 comprises 12 residues. The J segment lost 7 bases and the V segment lost 4 bases, leaving 1 base of the junction unmatched. In germline, CDR1 is MNHEY, CDR2 SMNVEV (reference sequence). The CDR3 DNA is TGTGCCAGCAGTTGGGGGGGTAATGAGCAGTTCTTC. Amino acid sequence: CASSWGGNEQFF.

This chain links TRBV5-1 with TRBJ1-2; D is undetermined. The germline gives CDR1 SGHRS, CDR2 YFSETQ. V shed 0 bases and J shed 1 base, with 7 bases lying between them. This CDR3 region has 14 residues. The CDR3 DNA sequence: TGCGCCAGCAGCTTGGCGGACCTTAACTATGGCTACACCTTC. Its translation: CASSLADLNYGYTF. Variable domain in full (rest from reference TRBV5-1 and TRBJ1-2): KAGVTQTPRYLIKTRGQQVTLSCSPISGHRSVSWYQQTPGQGLQFLFEYFSETQRNKGNFPGRFSGRQFSNSRSEMNVSTLELGDSALYLCASSLADLNYGYTFGSGTRLTVV.